The 5 T cell receptor beta chains reported below all come from one sample, sequenced in a study of Ad26.COV2.S vaccination and SARS-CoV-2 variants. Produced via immunoSEQ multiplex PCR; TCRdb's table is partial and in-frame only. Among a few hundred thousand clones listed, 83% were seen once. Indicated treatment: about 20 received Ad26.COV2.S at low or high dose, single or two shots; about five received placebo; per-sample allocation not given. Sampling was performed 63 days after the first vaccine or placebo injection. The input for sequencing was peripheral blood, taken in a trial of Ad26.COV2.S vaccine versus placebo. The receptor source for this set is a person aged 18-60 years who received the Ad26.COV2.S COVID-19 vaccine or a placebo.

This chain joins TRBV24-1 and TRBJ2-1; D is possibly TRBD2 (5 bases). The germline V gene encodes CDR1 KGHDR and CDR2 SFDVKD. The CDR3 has 12 residues. Trimming removed 6 bases from V and 15 bases from J, with 17 bases in between. The CDR3 is CATSRTGIKLFF. CDR3 nucleotides: TGTGCCACCAGTCGGACCGGGATTAAGCTGTTCTTC.

V gene TRBV6-1 combines with J gene TRBJ2-7; D is unclear. Trimming removed 1 base at V and 1 base at J, with 8 bases between. The CDR3 totals 14 residues. CDR1 is MNHNS and CDR2 is SASEGT in the germline V gene. The CDR3 region has the DNA TGTGCCAGCAGTGAAGTGGGCTCATCCTACGAGCAGTACTTC. Translating gives CASSEVGSSYEQYF.

The chain uses TRBV9 and TRBJ2-1; D is possibly TRBD2 (7 bases). The V end was cut by 3 bases, the J end by 6 bases, with 19 bases between. The CDR3 has 16 amino acids. Per germline, CDR1 SGDLS and CDR2 YYNGEE. CDR3 sequence: CASSAGGLAEANEQFF. Written as DNA, the CDR3 is TGTGCCAGCAGCGCCGGGGGGCTAGCGGAGGCCAATGAGCAGTTCTTC.

This clone has a handful of counts. The chain uses TRBV5-4 and TRBJ1-3, with D unclear. The CDR3 has 15 residues. V was trimmed by 4 bases and J by 2 bases, leaving 13 bases between them. CDR1 SGHNT and CDR2 YYREEE come from the germline V gene (reference sequence). This chain's CDR3 is CASSPRMGPGNTIYF. The CDR3 DNA reads TGTGCCAGCAGCCCTCGGATGGGCCCTGGAAACACCATATATTTT. The variable domain in full, with the rest retrieved from reference TRBV5-4 and TRBJ1-3, is ETGVTQSPTHLIKTRGQQVTLRCSSQSGHNTVSWYQQALGQGPQFIFQYYREEENGRGNFPPRFSGLQFPNYSSELNVNALELDDSALYLCASSPRMGPGNTIYFGEGSWLTVV.

This chain links TRBV15 with TRBJ1-2, with D possibly TRBD1 on 5 matching bases. The V end was cut by 1 base, the J end by 8 bases, with 14 bases between. Germline V gives CDR1 LNHNV, CDR2 YYDKDF (reference sequence). This CDR3 is 14 amino acids long. The chain's CDR3 is CATSRVTGSGGYTF. In DNA form, the CDR3 reads TGTGCCACCAGCAGAGTAACAGGCAGCGGCGGCTACACCTTC.